The 27 T cell receptor beta chains below all came from one sample that was sequenced in a study of blood T cell repertoires in COVID-19. Assay used: immunoSEQ multiplex PCR; TCRdb lists only in-frame clones, some missing. The sample lists 50,000 to 80,000 clones, around 83% occurring once. The source material was peripheral blood. The receptor source for this set is a man aged 50 to 60 with active COVID-19.

The chain recombines TRBV2 with TRBJ2-4; tentative D call: TRBD1 (6 bases). CDR1 is SNHLY, CDR2 FYNNEI, per germline. V dropped 3 bases and J dropped 1 base, with 13 bases sitting between them. The CDR3 runs to 16 residues. In DNA, the CDR3 is TGTGCCAGCAGTGATATGCAGGGGAAGGCCAAAAACATTCAGTACTTC. Encoded protein: CASSDMQGKAKNIQYF.

The chain has TRBV5-1 and TRBJ2-5, with 9 bases matching TRBD2. CDR3 size: 15 residues. Germline trimming cut 4 bases from V and 5 bases from J; bases unmatched to any gene: 9. From germline, CDR1 is SGHRS and CDR2 YFSETQ. CDR3 bases: TGCGCCAGCAGCCCCGGGACTAGCAGTCCGGAGACCCAGTACTTC. It yields the protein CASSPGTSSPETQYF.

This chain links TRBV29-1 with TRBJ2-7; TRBD2 aligns across 12 bases. CDR3 size: 14 residues. Germline-derived CDR1 and CDR2 are SQVTM and ANQGSEA. Losses at the gene ends were 6 bases for V and 5 bases for J; bases not matched to a gene: 8. CDR3: CSVNLAGGENEQYF. The CDR3 coding sequence is TGCAGCGTGAACCTAGCGGGGGGGGAAAACGAGCAGTACTTC.

A few counts support this clone. In DNA, the CDR3 is TGCGCCAGCAGTTATGCCGACAGGGGGAAATATGGCTACACCTTC. It specifies CASSYADRGKYGYTF. The genes are TRBV5-1 and TRBJ1-2; 9 positions agree with TRBD1. The V and J ends lost 5 bases and 5 bases, in that order; junction bases with no gene match: 10. The CDR3 is 15 residues long. Germline lookup yields CDR1 SGHRS and CDR2 YFSETQ.

The chain uses TRBV5-4 and TRBJ2-1, with D possibly TRBD1 on 6 matching bases. Between the trimmed V and J ends, which lost 4 bases and 6 bases, there was a span of 14 bases. CDR1 is SGHNT and CDR2 is YYREEE in the germline V gene (reference sequence). The CDR3 extends over 14 amino acids. CDR3 DNA sequence: TGTGCCAGCAGCGGGGGCCAAGGGGGCAATGAGCAGTTCTTC. Translated, it gives CASSGGQGGNEQFF.

CDR3: CASSTGTGLYTQYF. The CDR3 DNA is TGCGCCAGCAGCACCGGGACAGGATTGTATACGCAGTATTTT. The chain combines TRBV10-1 with TRBJ2-3, with 8 bases identical to TRBD1. Looked up from germline, CDR1 is WNHNN and CDR2 is SYGVQD (reference sequence). Trimming at V came to 6 bases and at J to 7 bases, leaving 9 bases not matched to a gene. The CDR3 sequence is 14 residues long.

CDR3 nucleotides: TGCGCCAGCAGTGAGTCGGGACAGCCGAACACTGAAGCTTTCTTT. Protein: CASSESGQPNTEAFF. J is TRBJ1-1 and V is TRBV10-1, with 7 bases that match TRBD1. Trimming removed 0 bases from V and 1 base from J; junction bases left unmatched: 2. CDR1 is WNHNN, CDR2 SYGVQD, per germline (reference sequence). The CDR3 spans 15 residues.

The J gene is TRBJ2-3, the V gene TRBV5-6, with a weak D call TRBD2 (5 bases). CDR3 length: 14 residues. Trimming took 2 bases from V and 2 from J, leaving 9 bases between them. Germline assignment: CDR1 SGHDT and CDR2 YYEEEE. CDR3 bases: TGTGCCAGCAGCTTACGGGGAACCACAGATACGCAGTATTTT. This sequence encodes CASSLRGTTDTQYF.

This chain connects TRBV11-2 to TRBJ1-2, with 10 bases matching TRBD1. The CDR3 has 15 amino acids. J lost 7 bases, V lost 5 bases, and 10 bases had no gene match. Germline V gene data show CDR1 as SGHAT and CDR2 as FQNNGV. The CDR3, as DNA: TGTGCCAGCAGCCCAAACCGGGACAGGGGTCGTGGCTACACCTTC. Its translation is CASSPNRDRGRGYTF.

The V call is TRBV5-3, the J call TRBJ2-4; D perhaps matches TRBD2 (5 bases). TRBV5-3 is an open reading frame, and its role is uncertain. This CDR3 spans 15 amino acids. Between the trimmed V and J ends, which lost 4 bases and 5 bases, there was a span of 16 bases. CDR3 nucleotide sequence: TGTGCCAGAAGCCTCGACGGAGGCACAGAAAACATTCAGTACTTC. It encodes CARSLDGGTENIQYF.

In DNA, the CDR3 is TGTGCCAGCAGCCAAGTAGCAGGGTCAAGCTCACCCCTCCACTTT. Protein sequence: CASSQVAGSSSPLHF. The chain employs TRBV14 and TRBJ1-6, with D possibly TRBD1 on 5 matching bases. The CDR3 is 15 amino acids. Germline CDR1 SGHDN, CDR2 FVKESK. V lost 1 base and J lost 10, with 14 bases in between.

The rearrangement uses TRBV7-7 and TRBJ2-5; possibly TRBD2 for D (5 bases). V lost 3 bases and J lost 3, with 8 bases in between. The germline CDR1 and CDR2 sequences are SSHAT and FNYEAQ (reference sequence). This CDR3 contains 13 residues. CDR3 sequence: CASSFGAEETQYF. The CDR3 DNA reads as TGTGCCAGCAGCTTTGGAGCGGAAGAGACCCAGTACTTC.

This clone appeared once. The chain recombines TRBV7-9 with TRBJ2-3; 11 nucleotides agree with TRBD1. The CDR3 is 18 residues long. V trimming: 2 bases; J trimming: 6 bases; junction bases outside the gene matches: 13. Germline CDR1 is SEHNR and CDR2 is FQNEAQ (reference sequence). The CDR3 sequence: CASSLSYWTGGTIDTQYF. The CDR3 region has the DNA TGTGCCAGCAGCTTATCCTACTGGACAGGGGGCACGATTGATACGCAGTATTTT.

This sequence joins TRBV2 and TRBJ2-5, with 8 bases fitting TRBD1. This CDR3 contains 15 residues. The V segment lost 6 bases and the J segment 1 base; nucleotides outside the gene matches: 7. Germline values: CDR1 SNHLY, CDR2 FYNNEI. The CDR3 region is CASSRDRGLQETQYF. CDR3 coding DNA: TGTGCCAGCAGCCGAGACAGGGGCCTCCAAGAGACCCAGTACTTC.

The chain has TRBV6-5 and TRBJ2-1, with 7 bases identical to TRBD2. Trimming took 3 bases from V and 4 from J; bases not matched to a gene: 6. This CDR3 is built from 15 residues. The V gene's germline CDR1 is MNHEY and CDR2 SVGAGI. The CDR3 sequence is CASSYQAGAYNEQFF. DNA of the CDR3: TGTGCCAGCAGTTATCAGGCGGGAGCTTACAATGAGCAGTTCTTC.

This clone was recorded many times. The rearrangement uses TRBV9 and TRBJ2-1, with 13 positions matching TRBD2. The CDR3 runs 15 residues. Germline CDR1 is SGDLS and CDR2 is YYNGEE. V was pared by 0 bases and J by 6 bases, with 0 bases of the junction left unmatched. This CDR3 reads CASSVGTSGGNEQFF. CDR3 DNA: TGTGCCAGCAGCGTAGGGACTAGCGGGGGCAATGAGCAGTTCTTC.

This chain uses TRBV6-5 with TRBJ2-7; 7 bases fit TRBD2. Per germline, CDR1 MNHEY and CDR2 SVGAGI. Unmatched junction bases numbered 13, after V lost 10 bases and J lost 7 bases. This CDR3 has 13 residues. The CDR3 DNA follows: TGTGCCACGGATCGAGGGGACTACGGGGAGCAGTACTTC. The encoded protein is CATDRGDYGEQYF.

V and J are TRBV29-1 and TRBJ1-1; possibly TRBD1 for D (6 bases). Germline CDR1 and CDR2: SQVTM and ANQGSEA. V lost 7 bases and J lost 1, with 10 bases in between. The CDR3 loop spans 12 amino acids. The CDR3 reads CSGARGNTEAFF. As DNA, the CDR3 is TGCAGCGGCGCCAGGGGGAACACTGAAGCTTTCTTT.

This clone was seen once. The chain is built from TRBV3-1 (or the pseudogene TRBV3-2) and TRBJ2-3, with 7 nucleotides matching TRBD2. The germline V gene encodes CDR1 LGHDT and CDR2 YNNKEL (reference sequence). CDR3 size: 15 residues. The junction had 14 bases not matched to a gene; V was cut back by 4 bases and J by 10 bases. CDR3 region: CASSRAGVAGMAQYF. In DNA form, the CDR3 reads TGTGCCAGCAGCCGAGCTGGAGTAGCGGGCATGGCGCAGTATTTT.

A few counts support this clone. The chain carries TRBV18 and TRBJ1-6; the D is unclear. Trimming took 6 bases from V and 7 from J, leaving 16 bases between them. This CDR3 is 15 amino acids long. Germline CDR1 KGHSH, CDR2 LQKENI. CDR3 protein: CASSRGETGNSPLHF. CDR3 bases: TGTGCCAGCTCGCGCGGAGAAACTGGGAATTCACCCCTCCACTTT.

J is TRBJ1-2 and V is TRBV6-1; D is possibly TRBD1 (5 bases). CDR1 and CDR2 (germline): MNHNS, SASEGT. The CDR3 sequence is 14 residues long. Trimming cost V 2 bases and J 2 bases, with 9 bases left between them. This chain's CDR3 is CASSEHDRNYGYTF. CDR3 coding DNA: TGTGCCAGCAGTGAACACGACAGAAACTATGGCTACACCTTC.

The chain carries TRBV11-2 and TRBJ2-3; possibly TRBD2 for D (5 bases). The germline V and J ends were trimmed by 3 bases and 0 bases, with 10 bases remaining between them. Germline V gene sequence: CDR1 SGHAT, CDR2 FQNNGV. The CDR3 sequence is 15 residues long. The CDR3 bases are TGTGCCAGCAGCTTTAGGAGGTCTAGCACAGATACGCAGTATTTT. This sequence encodes CASSFRRSSTDTQYF.

The chain is built from TRBV13 and TRBJ1-2; D is perhaps TRBD1 (6 bases). The CDR3 has 13 residues. Trimming pared 5 bases from V and 5 bases from J, leaving 12 bases between. Germline CDR1 is PRHDT and CDR2 is FYEKMQ (reference sequence). CDR3 amino acids: CASSLRGGYGYTF. CDR3 sequence (DNA): TGTGCCAGCAGCCTTAGGGGGGGGTATGGCTACACCTTC.

The V call is TRBV7-9, the J call TRBJ1-2; D gene ambiguous. This CDR3 contains 11 residues. Germline V gives CDR1 SEHNR, CDR2 FQNEAQ (reference sequence). The ends were cut back, 8 bases at V and 8 bases at J, with 12 bases in the middle. The CDR3 sequence: CASFGGLGYTF. CDR3 nucleotide sequence: TGTGCCAGCTTCGGCGGTCTGGGCTACACCTTC.

This clone was seen only a few times. The V gene is TRBV6-5, the J gene TRBJ2-7; 11 nucleotides line up with TRBD1. CDR1 and CDR2 from the germline V gene are MNHEY and SVGAGI. This CDR3 is built from 15 residues. V dropped 5 bases and J dropped 0; count of bases not matched to a gene: 3. In DNA form, the CDR3 reads TGTGCCAGCAGTCAGGGGACAGGGGGCTCCTACGAGCAGTACGTC. Its translation: CASSQGTGGSYEQYV.

The chain carries TRBV30 and TRBJ1-6; 9 bases fit TRBD1. CDR3 size: 14 residues. Trimming at V came to 0 bases and at J to 8 bases, leaving 2 bases not matched to a gene. Germline values: CDR1 GTSNPN, CDR2 SVGIG (reference sequence). CDR3 DNA sequence: TGTGCCTGGAGTGTGGGACAGGGCTATTCACCCCTCCACTTT. Residues: CAWSVGQGYSPLHF.

This chain uses TRBV15 with TRBJ1-1; possibly TRBD1 for D (6 bases). Germline lookup yields CDR1 LNHNV and CDR2 YYDKDF (reference sequence). V shed 5 bases and J shed 0 bases, with 13 bases lying between them. This CDR3 is built from 15 residues. CDR3 in DNA: TGTGCCACCAGCTCCGGACGGGACATGAACACTGAAGCTTTCTTT. It yields the protein CATSSGRDMNTEAFF.